Each of the 14 T cell receptor beta chains below was sequenced from the same sample in a study of identical twins. TCRdb processed the 5' RACE reads anew with MiXCR; each CDR3 protein has one entry. The sample includes nearly 250,000 distinct CDR3 sequences, around 6.6% seen only once; the top ten take 3.6%. These data are also associated with another study on yellow fever vaccine responses in identical twins.

Sequencing was done on a sample of memory (CD45RO+) T cells sorted from blood. Receptors were obtained from a woman younger than 35 in good health.

This clonotype was counted a few times. V and J are TRBV6-5 and TRBJ1-1, with 8 bases matching TRBD1. V lost 4 bases, J lost 12 bases, and 16 bases stayed unmatched. The CDR3 is made up of 15 amino acids. The germline gives CDR1 MNHEY, CDR2 SVGAGI. The CDR3 loop reads CASSLTGAFPGKPFF. CDR3 nucleotides: TGTGCCAGCAGTTTGACAGGGGCCTTCCCTGGAAAGCCTTTCTTT.

This clonotype has more than one count but fewer than ten. The CDR3 DNA follows: TGCGCCAGCAGCCTGAGGCCACCTCTCTACGAGCAGTACTTC. Its translation is CASSLRPPLYEQYF. The chain carries TRBV10-2 and TRBJ2-7; D is unresolved. The CDR3 runs to 14 residues. Germline V gene sequence: CDR1 WSHSY, CDR2 SAAADI. V was shortened by 6 bases and J by 3 bases, with 15 bases between the two germline ends.

In this sample, this clonotype turned up a few times. This rearrangement joins TRBV6-4 to TRBJ1-1, with TRBD1 identical over 7 bases. The germline gives CDR1 MRHNA, CDR2 SNTAGT. This CDR3 is 18 amino acids long. Trimming at V came to 7 bases and at J to 3 bases, leaving 20 bases not matched to a gene. This CDR3 is CASNLQGPPNRTDTEAFF. CDR3 nucleotides: TGTGCCAGCAACTTACAGGGGCCCCCGAACCGCACCGACACTGAAGCTTTCTTT.

The chain links TRBV4-1 to TRBJ2-3, with a weak D call TRBD1 (7 bases). The CDR3 runs 17 residues. Germline V CDR1 and CDR2: MGHRA, YSYEKL. V lost 1 base and J 3 bases, leaving 17 bases between the germline ends. CDR3 region: CASSQGAGGLGTDTQYF. The CDR3 bases are TGCGCCAGCAGCCAAGGCGCAGGGGGGTTGGGAACAGATACGCAGTATTTT.

This clonotype came up a few times. The V gene is TRBV28, the J gene TRBJ1-4; 7 bases fit TRBD1. With V trimmed by 6 bases and J by 0 bases, 10 bases remained unmatched. The CDR3 is 17 amino acids. CDR1 is MDHEN, CDR2 SYDVKM, per germline. CDR3: CASSPTTGLSTNEKLFF. CDR3 sequence (DNA): TGTGCCAGCAGCCCTACGACAGGGCTTTCAACTAATGAAAAACTGTTTTTT.

The rearrangement links TRBV3-1 to TRBJ2-5; no firm D call. V dropped 1 base and J dropped 7 bases, with 10 bases sitting between them. This CDR3 has 13 amino acids. Germline values: CDR1 LGHDT, CDR2 YNNKEL (reference sequence). The CDR3 protein is CASSQGPPGTQYF. The CDR3 region has the DNA TGTGCCAGCAGCCAAGGTCCCCCGGGGACCCAGTACTTC.

The rearrangement joins TRBV27 to TRBJ2-1; D is possibly TRBD1 (5 bases). V shed 6 bases and J shed 1 base, with 7 bases lying between them. Germline V gene sequence: CDR1 MNHEY, CDR2 SMNVEV (reference sequence). This CDR3 is built from 13 residues. The CDR3 sequence is CASRRQSYNEQFF. CDR3 in DNA: TGTGCCAGCAGGAGACAGTCCTACAATGAGCAGTTCTTC.

As for this clonotype: Just one base apart from a much larger clone, this may be a read error. The V and J genes are TRBV20-1 and TRBJ2-1; perhaps D is TRBD1 or TRBD2 (6 bases each). Germline V CDR1 and CDR2: DFQATT, SNEGSKA (reference sequence). CDR3 length: 15 residues. CDR3 sequence: CSARIYGVGGNVQFF. CDR3 nucleotides: TGCAGTGCTAGAATTTACGGGGTCGGGGGCAATGTGCAGTTCTTC.

V gene TRBV10-3 combines with J gene TRBJ2-7; TRBD2 agrees at 8 bases. V lost 10 bases, J lost 2 bases, and 1 base stayed unmatched. Germline CDR1 and CDR2: ENHRY and SYGVKD. The CDR3 loop spans 11 amino acids. CDR3 sequence: CATGLAYEQYF. DNA of the CDR3: TGTGCCACGGGACTAGCCTACGAGCAGTACTTC.

This clonotype was seen a handful of times. This chain joins TRBV12-3 or TRBV12-4 and TRBJ2-1; TRBD2 aligns across 14 bases. This CDR3 region has 18 residues. V trimming: 6 bases; J trimming: 2 bases; junction bases outside the gene matches: 9. The CDR3 spells CASRMTSGRARTYNEQFF. CDR3 sequence (DNA): TGTGCCAGCAGGATGACTAGCGGGAGGGCTAGGACCTACAATGAGCAGTTCTTC.

This clonotype was counted many times. The chain combines TRBV6-1 with TRBJ1-1; TRBD1 matches at 8 bases. CDR1 and CDR2 from the germline V gene are MNHNS and SASEGT. V gave up 7 bases and J gave up 10 bases; unmatched junction bases: 17. This CDR3 region has 15 residues. The CDR3 DNA follows: TGTGCCAGCAACAAGGGTGACAGGGGCTTTACGGGAGCTTTCTTT. Translation gives CASNKGDRGFTGAFF.

This chain uses TRBV6-1 with TRBJ2-5; unclear D gene. The CDR3 has 14 residues. Germline V gene sequence: CDR1 MNHNS, CDR2 SASEGT. V was shortened by 1 base and J by 5 bases, with 11 bases between the two germline ends. CDR3: CASSEVMDGETQYF. The DNA of the CDR3 is TGTGCCAGCAGTGAAGTTATGGATGGGGAGACCCAGTACTTC.

This clonotype was counted only a few times. The gene calls are TRBV5-1 and TRBJ1-1; no reliable D call. Per the germline V gene, CDR1 is SGHRS and CDR2 is YFSETQ. The CDR3 contains 15 residues. Trimming removed 6 bases from V and 0 bases from J, with 15 bases in between. The CDR3 is CASTRRGGMNTEAFF. The CDR3 DNA reads TGCGCCAGCACCCGGCGGGGAGGGATGAACACTGAAGCTTTCTTT.

At least ten counts were recorded for this clonotype. The V gene is TRBV14, the J gene TRBJ2-2; D remains ambiguous. Trimming shortened V by 4 bases and J by 0 bases, and 15 bases separated the two germline ends. CDR3 length: 17 residues. From germline, CDR1 is SGHDN and CDR2 FVKESK. The CDR3: CASSPLLPLANTGELFF. In DNA, the CDR3 is TGTGCCAGCAGCCCCCTTCTGCCTCTGGCGAACACCGGGGAGCTGTTTTTT.